The source of this TCR beta chain is a study of blood T cell repertoires in COVID-19. V was clipped by 4 bases and J by 7 bases; unmatched bases: 10. The CDR3 runs to 15 residues. Per the germline V gene, CDR1 is SGHTA and CDR2 is FQGNSA. Repertoires were generated with immunoSEQ multiplex PCR, while TCRdb's copy carries only in-frame clones and drops some. The sample shows more than 75,000 clones, 65% to 90% of them seen only once. This clone showed up just once. This chain links TRBV7-2 with TRBJ2-1; TRBD2 aligns across 7 bases. This sequence was found in a man aged 80 or over with active or convalescent COVID-19. What was sequenced was peripheral blood. The CDR3 nucleotides are TGTGCCAGCAGCTCGCAGAGCGGGAATGGAAATGAGCAGTTCTTC. It specifies CASSSQSGNGNEQFF. Full variable domain (remainder filled in from reference TRBV7-2 and TRBJ2-1): GAGVSQSPSNKVTEKGKDVELRCDPISGHTALYWYRQSLGQGLEFLIYFQGNSAPDKSGLPSDRFSAERTGGSVSTLTIQRTQQEDSAVYLCASSSQSGNGNEQFFGPGTRLTVL.